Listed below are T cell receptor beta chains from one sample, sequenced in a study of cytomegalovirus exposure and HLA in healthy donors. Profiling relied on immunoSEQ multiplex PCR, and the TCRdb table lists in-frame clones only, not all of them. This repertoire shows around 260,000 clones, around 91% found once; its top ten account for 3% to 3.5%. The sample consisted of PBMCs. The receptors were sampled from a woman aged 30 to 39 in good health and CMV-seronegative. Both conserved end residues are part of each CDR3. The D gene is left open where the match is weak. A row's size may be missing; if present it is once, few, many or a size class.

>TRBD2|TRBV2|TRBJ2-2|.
TGTGCCAGCAGGGGGACTAGCGGGAGGGCCGGGACCGGGGAGCTGTTTTTT
CASRGTSGRAGTGELFF
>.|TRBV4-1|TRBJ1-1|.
TGCGCCAGCAGCCAAGAAGGCGCAGGGACGAACACTGAAGCTTTCTTT
CASSQEGAGTNTEAFF
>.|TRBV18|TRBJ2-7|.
TGTGCCAGCTCACCAATCCCGACTTCCTACGAGCAGTACTTC
CASSPIPTSYEQYF
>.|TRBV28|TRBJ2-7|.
TGTGCCAGCAGTTTGAAAATTTACGAGCAGTACTTC
CASSLKIYEQYF
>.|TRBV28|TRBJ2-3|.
TGTGCCAGCAGTCCGGAGAGGGGTCCAAGCACAGATACGCAGTATTTT
CASSPERGPSTDTQYF
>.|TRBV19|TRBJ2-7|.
TGTGCCAGTACCCCGGATCCAGGGTCGTACGAGCAGTACTTC
CASTPDPGSYEQYF
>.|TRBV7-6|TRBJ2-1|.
TGTGCCAGCAGCTTAGTCGGGGATCCGGGCAATGAGCAGTTCTTC
CASSLVGDPGNEQFF
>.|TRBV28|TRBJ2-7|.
TGTGCCAGCAGTCCTCGGACAGAATACGAGCAGTACTTC
CASSPRTEYEQYF
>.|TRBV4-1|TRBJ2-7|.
TGCGCCAGCAGCCAAGAAACGTCCGGTCCGGGACGTAGCTCCTACGAGCAGTACTTC
CASSQETSGPGRSSYEQYF
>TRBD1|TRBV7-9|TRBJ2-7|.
TGTGCCAGCAGCTCACCGACGGGACAGGGGGGAGGGTTGTACGAGCAGTACTTC
CASSSPTGQGGGLYEQYF
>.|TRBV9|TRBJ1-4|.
TGTGCCAGCAGCGTCACAGGAGCGGGTGAAAAACTGTTTTTT
CASSVTGAGEKLFF
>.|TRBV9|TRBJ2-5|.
TGTGCCAGCAGCCCAAATGGGGACCAAGAGACCCAGTACTTC
CASSPNGDQETQYF
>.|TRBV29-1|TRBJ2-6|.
TGCAGCGCCCTGGGACGGAACTCTGGGGCCAACGTCCTGACTTTC
CSALGRNSGANVLTF
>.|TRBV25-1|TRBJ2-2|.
TGTGCCAGCAGTGAATCTCAAGGGGCCCAGCACGCCGGGGAGCTGTTTTTT
CASSESQGAQHAGELFF
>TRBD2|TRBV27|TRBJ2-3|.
TGTGCCAGCAGTAGCCTCGAGGGGAGGGGTACAGATACGCAGTATTTT
CASSSLEGRGTDTQYF
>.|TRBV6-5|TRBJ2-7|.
TGTGCCAGCAGCCGGGACGGACAGTACTACGAGCAGTACTTC
CASSRDGQYYEQYF
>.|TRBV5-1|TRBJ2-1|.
TGCGCCAGCAGCTTTGAGGCAGGTGACAATGAGCAGTTCTTC
CASSFEAGDNEQFF
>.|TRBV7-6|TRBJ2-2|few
TGTGCCAGCCGGGAAGCGAACACCGGGGAGCTGTTTTTT
CASREANTGELFF
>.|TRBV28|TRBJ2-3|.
TGTGCCAGCAGAAACTTGGGGAGCACAGATACGCAGTATTTT
CASRNLGSTDTQYF
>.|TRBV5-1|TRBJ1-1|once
TGCGCCAGCAGCTTACAGGGCCTCTCGAGTGAAGCTTTCTTT
CASSLQGLSSEAFF
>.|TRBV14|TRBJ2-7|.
TGTGCCAGCAGCCAGTCTTCCGCCCCGCAGTACTTC
CASSQSSAPQYF
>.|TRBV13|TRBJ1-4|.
TGTGCCAGCAGCTTATCCGGGAATGGAGAAAAACTGTTTTTT
CASSLSGNGEKLFF
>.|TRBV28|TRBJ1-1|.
TGTGCCAGCAGTTTATGGTCTACCGAAGCTTTCTTT
CASSLWSTEAFF
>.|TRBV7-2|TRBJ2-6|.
TGTGCCAGCAGCTCAACTATAAGTGGGGCCAACGTCCTGACTTTC
CASSSTISGANVLTF
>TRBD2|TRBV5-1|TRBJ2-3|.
TGCGCCAGCAGCCCCTTTTCGGGAGGGTTCACAGATACGCAGTATTTT
CASSPFSGGFTDTQYF
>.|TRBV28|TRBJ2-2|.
TGTGCCAGCAGTTTATTTTCTAGGGCAAACACCGGGGAGCTGTTTTTT
CASSLFSRANTGELFF
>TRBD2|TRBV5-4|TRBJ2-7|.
TGTGCCAGCAGCTTGTGGGCTAGCGGGAGCCACGAGCAGTACTTC
CASSLWASGSHEQYF
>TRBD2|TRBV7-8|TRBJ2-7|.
TGTGCCAGCAGCATCCAGACTAGCGGGAGGGCCCTACTAAGTGAGCAGTACTTC
CASSIQTSGRALLSEQYF
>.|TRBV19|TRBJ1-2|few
TGTGCCAGTACCCCGGACTCGACTGGCTACACCTTC
CASTPDSTGYTF
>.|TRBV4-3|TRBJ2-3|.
TGCGCCAGCAGCCAAGATCCCTCCGGGACTCCCGGGGATACGCAGTATTTT
CASSQDPSGTPGDTQYF
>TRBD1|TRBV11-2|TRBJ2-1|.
TGTGCCAGCAGCTTTAACACCGGGACAGGGTCCAATGAGCAGTTCTTC
CASSFNTGTGSNEQFF
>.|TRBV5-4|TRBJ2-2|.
TGTGCCAGCAGGATCCTCGGGACCACCGGGGAGCTGTTTTTT
CASRILGTTGELFF
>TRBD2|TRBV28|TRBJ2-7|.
TGTGCCAGCACCACTGGGGCTAGCGGGGACTACGAGCAGTACTTC
CASTTGASGDYEQYF
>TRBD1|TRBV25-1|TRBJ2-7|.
TGTGCCAGCAGCCCAGACATCTCCGGGACAGAGGCCTACGAGCAGTACTTC
CASSPDISGTEAYEQYF
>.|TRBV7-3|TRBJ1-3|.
TGTGCCAGCAGCTTTGCCCGGGGGAACACCATATATTTT
CASSFARGNTIYF
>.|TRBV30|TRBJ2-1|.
TGTGCCTGGATCAGGGCCGATGAGCAGTTCTTC
CAWIRADEQFF
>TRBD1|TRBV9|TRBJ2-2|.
TGTGCCAGCAGCGCCTCAGGGGGCCTGAACACCGGGGAGCTGTTTTTT
CASSASGGLNTGELFF
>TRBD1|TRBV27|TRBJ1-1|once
TGTGCCAGCAGTTCAGGGGGCAATACTGAAGCTTTCTTT
CASSSGGNTEAFF
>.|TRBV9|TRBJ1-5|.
TGTGCCAGCAGCCCTACCGCCAGCAATCAGCCCCAGCATTTT
CASSPTASNQPQHF
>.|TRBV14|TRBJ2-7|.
TGTGCCAGCAGCCAAGCGGTAGCCTACGGGCAGTACTTC
CASSQAVAYGQYF
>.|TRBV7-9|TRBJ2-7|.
TGTGCCATCATCGACAGGTACAGCGAGCAGTACTTC
CAIIDRYSEQYF
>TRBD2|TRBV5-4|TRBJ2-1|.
TGTGCCAGCAGCTTCTGGGGGGGTGAGCAGTTCTTC
CASSFWGGEQFF
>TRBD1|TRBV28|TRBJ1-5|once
TGTGCCAGCAGCTCCGGGACAGGGGTCAAAAATCAGCCCCAGCATTTT
CASSSGTGVKNQPQHF
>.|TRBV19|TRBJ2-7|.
TGTGCCAGTAGTCCAGGGGCCTACGAGCAGTACTTC
CASSPGAYEQYF
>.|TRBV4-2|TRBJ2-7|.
TGTGCCAGCAGCCAAGCCCGGGGACGAGGATTTACCTACGAGCAGTACTTC
CASSQARGRGFTYEQYF
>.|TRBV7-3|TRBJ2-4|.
TGTGCCAGCAGCCCGCTGGGGATTCAGTACTTC
CASSPLGIQYF
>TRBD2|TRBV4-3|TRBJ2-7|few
TGCGCCAGCAGCCAAGCTTCGGGAGGGGCTGGATACGAGCAGTACTTC
CASSQASGGAGYEQYF